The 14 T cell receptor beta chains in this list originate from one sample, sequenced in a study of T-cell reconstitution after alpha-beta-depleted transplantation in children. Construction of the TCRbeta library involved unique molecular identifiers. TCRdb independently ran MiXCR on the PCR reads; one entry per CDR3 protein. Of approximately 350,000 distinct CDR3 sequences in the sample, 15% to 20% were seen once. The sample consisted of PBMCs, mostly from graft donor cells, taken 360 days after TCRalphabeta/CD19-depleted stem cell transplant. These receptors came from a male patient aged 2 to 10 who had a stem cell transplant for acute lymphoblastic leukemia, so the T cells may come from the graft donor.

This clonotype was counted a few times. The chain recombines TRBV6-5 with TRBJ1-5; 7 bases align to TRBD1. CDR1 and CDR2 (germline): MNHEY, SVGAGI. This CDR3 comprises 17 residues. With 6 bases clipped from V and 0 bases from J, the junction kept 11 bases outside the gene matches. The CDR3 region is CASSPLGTANSNQPQHF. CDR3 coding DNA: TGTGCCAGCAGCCCACTAGGGACAGCGAATAGCAATCAGCCCCAGCATTTT.

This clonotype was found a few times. The CDR3 is CASSIAGYEQYF. The CDR3 region has the DNA TGTGCCAGCAGTATAGCGGGGTACGAGCAGTACTTC. This chain connects TRBV28 to TRBJ2-7; 8 bases are a match to TRBD2. This CDR3 comprises 12 residues. V lost 5 bases, J lost 4 bases, and 1 base stayed unmatched. Looked up from germline, CDR1 is MDHEN and CDR2 is SYDVKM.

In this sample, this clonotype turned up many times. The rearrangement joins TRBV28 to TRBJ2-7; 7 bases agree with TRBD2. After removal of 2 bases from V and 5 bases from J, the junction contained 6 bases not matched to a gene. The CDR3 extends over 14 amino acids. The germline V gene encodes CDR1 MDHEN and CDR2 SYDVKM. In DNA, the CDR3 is TGTGCCAGCAGTTTAGCGGGAGTTACGGACGAGCAGTACTTC. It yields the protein CASSLAGVTDEQYF.

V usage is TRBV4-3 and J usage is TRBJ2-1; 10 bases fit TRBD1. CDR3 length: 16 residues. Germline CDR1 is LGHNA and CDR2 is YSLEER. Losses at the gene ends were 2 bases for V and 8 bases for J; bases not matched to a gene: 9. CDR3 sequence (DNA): TGCGCCAGCAGCCAATATAGACAGGGGGCGTACTATGAGCAGTTCTTC. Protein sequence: CASSQYRQGAYYEQFF.

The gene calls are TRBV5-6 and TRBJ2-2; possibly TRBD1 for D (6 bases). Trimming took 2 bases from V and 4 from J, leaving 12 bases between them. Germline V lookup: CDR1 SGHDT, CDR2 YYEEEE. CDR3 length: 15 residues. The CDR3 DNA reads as TGTGCCAGCAGCTTCGGGACATGGGTCACCGGGGAGCTGTTTTTT. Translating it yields CASSFGTWVTGELFF. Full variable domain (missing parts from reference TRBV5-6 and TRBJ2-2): DAGVTQSPTHLIKTRGQQVTLRCSPKSGHDTVSWYQQALGQGPQFIFQYYEEEERQRGNFPDRFSGHQFPNYSSELNVNALLLGDSALYLCASSFGTWVTGELFFGEGSRLTVL.

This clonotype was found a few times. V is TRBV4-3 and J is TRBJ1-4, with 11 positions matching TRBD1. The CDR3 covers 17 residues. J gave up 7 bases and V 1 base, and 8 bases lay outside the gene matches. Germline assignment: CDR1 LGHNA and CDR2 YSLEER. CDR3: CASSQGWTGGLGEKLFF. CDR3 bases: TGCGCCAGCAGCCAAGGCTGGACAGGGGGCCTGGGTGAAAAACTGTTTTTT.

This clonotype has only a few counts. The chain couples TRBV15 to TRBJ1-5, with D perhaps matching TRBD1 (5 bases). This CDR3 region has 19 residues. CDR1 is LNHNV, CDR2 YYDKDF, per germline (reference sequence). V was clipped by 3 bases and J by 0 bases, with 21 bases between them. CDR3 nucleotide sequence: TGTGCCACCAGCAGGGACACCAACGGCGTGGGATATAGCAATCAGCCCCAGCATTTT. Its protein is CATSRDTNGVGYSNQPQHF.

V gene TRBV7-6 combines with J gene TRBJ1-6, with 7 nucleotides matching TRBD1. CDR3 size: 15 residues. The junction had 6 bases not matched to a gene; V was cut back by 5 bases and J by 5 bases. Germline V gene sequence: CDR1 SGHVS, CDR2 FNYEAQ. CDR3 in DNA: TGTGCCAGCAGCATAGGGGACAGTAATAATTCACCCCTCCACTTT. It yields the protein CASSIGDSNNSPLHF. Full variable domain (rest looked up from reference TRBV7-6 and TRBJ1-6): GAGVSQSPRYKVTKRGQDVALRCDPISGHVSLYWYRQALGQGPEFLTYFNYEAQQDKSGLPNDRFSAERPEGSISTLTIQRTEQRDSAMYRCASSIGDSNNSPLHFGNGTRLTVT.

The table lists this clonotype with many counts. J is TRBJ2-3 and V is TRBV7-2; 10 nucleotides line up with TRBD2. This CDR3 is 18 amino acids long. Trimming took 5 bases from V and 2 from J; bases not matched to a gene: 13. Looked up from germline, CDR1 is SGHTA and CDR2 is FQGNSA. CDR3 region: CASSLDFWTSGPTDTQYF. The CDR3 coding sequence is TGTGCCAGCAGCCTCGACTTCTGGACTAGCGGTCCCACAGATACGCAGTATTTT. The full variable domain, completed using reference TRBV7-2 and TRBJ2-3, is GAGVSQSPSNKVTEKGKDVELRCDPISGHTALYWYRQSLGQGLEFLIYFQGNSAPDKSGLPSDRFSAERTGGSVSTLTIQRTQQEDSAVYLCASSLDFWTSGPTDTQYFGPGTRLTVL.

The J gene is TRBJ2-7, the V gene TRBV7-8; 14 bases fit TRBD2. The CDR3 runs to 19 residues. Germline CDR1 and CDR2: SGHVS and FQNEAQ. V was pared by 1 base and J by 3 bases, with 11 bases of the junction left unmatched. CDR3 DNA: TGTGCCAGCAGCTTAGAGGGACTAGCGGGAGAACCCCTCGACTACGAGCAGTACTTC. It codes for CASSLEGLAGEPLDYEQYF.

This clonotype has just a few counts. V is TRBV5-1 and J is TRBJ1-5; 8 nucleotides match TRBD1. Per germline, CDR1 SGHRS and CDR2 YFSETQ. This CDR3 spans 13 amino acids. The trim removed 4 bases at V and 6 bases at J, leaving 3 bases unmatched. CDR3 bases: TGCGCCAGCAGCCCCGGGACAGGTCAGCCCCAGCATTTT. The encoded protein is CASSPGTGQPQHF.

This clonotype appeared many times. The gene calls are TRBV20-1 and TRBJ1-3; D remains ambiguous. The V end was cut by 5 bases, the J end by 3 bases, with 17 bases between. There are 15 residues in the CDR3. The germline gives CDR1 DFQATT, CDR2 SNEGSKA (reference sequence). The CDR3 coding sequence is TGCAGTGCTTCGACCCCCCACGGATATGGAAACACCATATATTTT. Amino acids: CSASTPHGYGNTIYF.

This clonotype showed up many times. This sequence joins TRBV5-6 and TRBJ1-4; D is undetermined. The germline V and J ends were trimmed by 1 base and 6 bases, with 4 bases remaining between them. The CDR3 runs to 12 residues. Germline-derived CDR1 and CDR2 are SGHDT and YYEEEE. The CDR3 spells CASSLYDEKLFF. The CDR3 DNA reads TGTGCCAGCAGCTTGTATGATGAAAAACTGTTTTTT.

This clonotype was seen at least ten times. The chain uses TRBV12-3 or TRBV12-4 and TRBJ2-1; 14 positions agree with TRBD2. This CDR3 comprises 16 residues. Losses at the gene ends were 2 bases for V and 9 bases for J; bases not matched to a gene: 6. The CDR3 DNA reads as TGTGCCAGCAGTTTATTTGGGACTAGCGGGAGAATTGAGCAGTTCTTC. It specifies CASSLFGTSGRIEQFF.